This passage covers 28 T cell receptor beta chains from one sample sequenced in a study of shared clonotypes between healthy human individuals. Clones were read by immunoSEQ multiplex PCR, and TCRdb kept only the in-frame ones, dropping some. The table lists about 1.5 million clones, 98% of them singletons, with less than 0.55% in the top ten. What was sequenced was naive CD4+ T cells sorted from blood. Described subset: CD45RA+ positively selected. The receptors derive from a man aged 25 to 40 in good health.

The chain recombines TRBV5-5 with TRBJ2-5; D may be TRBD2 (5 bases). There are 15 residues in the CDR3. Trimming stripped 4 bases from V and 4 bases from J, with 17 bases between. Germline assignment: CDR1 SGHKS and CDR2 YYEKEE (reference sequence). The CDR3 here is CASSKGTGTLETQYF. CDR3 sequence (DNA): TGTGCCAGCAGCAAGGGTACGGGAACGTTAGAGACCCAGTACTTC.

The V call is TRBV7-9, the J call TRBJ1-4, with D hard to call. Germline V gene lookup returns CDR1 SEHNR and CDR2 FQNEAQ (reference sequence). Deletions cut 6 bases from V and 3 bases from J, with 14 bases between. The CDR3 runs to 15 residues. CDR3 sequence: CASRRSAVANEKLFF. CDR3 DNA sequence: TGTGCCAGCAGGCGATCGGCCGTGGCTAATGAAAAACTGTTTTTT.

This clone has only one observation. The CDR3 region has the DNA TGTGCCTGGAGCGCCGACCGATTTGAAGCTTTCTTT. It specifies CAWSADRFEAFF. J is TRBJ1-1 and V is TRBV30, with no clear D. Germline V gives CDR1 GTSNPN, CDR2 SVGIG (reference sequence). This CDR3 has 12 amino acids. Trimming pared 3 bases from V and 7 bases from J, leaving 12 bases between.

The chain joins TRBV10-3 to TRBJ1-5, with D maybe TRBD1 (5 bases). V was pared by 0 bases and J by 8 bases, with 11 bases between. The CDR3 runs 14 residues. In germline, CDR1 is ENHRY, CDR2 SYGVKD. DNA of the CDR3: TGTGCCATCAGTGAGTCGTCAGTGGGGGAGCCCCAGCATTTT. This encodes CAISESSVGEPQHF.

The V call is TRBV28, the J call TRBJ2-5, with D perhaps TRBD2 (5 bases). The germline V gene encodes CDR1 MDHEN and CDR2 SYDVKM. This CDR3 contains 15 residues. V dropped 5 bases and J dropped 4 bases, with 17 bases sitting between them. The CDR3 reads CASSTPPLLGETQYF. In DNA, the CDR3 is TGTGCCAGCAGTACCCCTCCCTTACTAGGAGAGACCCAGTACTTC. The variable domain in full, completed from reference TRBV28 and TRBJ2-5, reads DVKVTQSSRYLVKRTGEKVFLECVQDMDHENMFWYRQDPGLGLRLIYFSYDVKMKEKGDIPEGYSVSREKKERFSLILESASTNQTSMYLCASSTPPLLGETQYFGPGTRLLVL.

V gene TRBV5-1 combines with J gene TRBJ2-6; D not certain. V was pared by 0 bases and J by 0 bases, with 4 bases between. This CDR3 is built from 15 residues. Looked up from germline, CDR1 is SGHRS and CDR2 is YFSETQ. This CDR3 reads CASSLGPSGANVLTF. The CDR3 nucleotides read TGCGCCAGCAGCTTGGGACCCTCTGGGGCCAACGTCCTGACTTTC.

This clone showed up just once. This chain links TRBV2 with TRBJ2-1, with a possible D match to TRBD1 (6 bases). The V and J ends lost 6 bases and 6 bases respectively, with 12 bases between them. The CDR3 consists of 13 residues. Germline loops: CDR1 SNHLY, CDR2 FYNNEI. CDR3 in amino acids: CASRYRVGNEQFF. The CDR3, as DNA: TGTGCCAGCAGGTACAGGGTGGGCAATGAGCAGTTCTTC.

The chain couples TRBV27 to TRBJ2-1; the match to TRBD1 covers 9 bases. Germline loops: CDR1 MNHEY, CDR2 SMNVEV (reference sequence). The junction had 7 bases not matched to a gene; V was cut back by 4 bases and J by 6 bases. The CDR3 is 15 residues long. CDR3 loop: CASSSPGQGSNEQFF. The CDR3 DNA is TGTGCCAGCAGTTCCCCGGGACAGGGATCCAATGAGCAGTTCTTC.

Concerning this clone itself: Other DNA sequences from this sample encode an identical CDR3 as well. V and J are TRBV18 and TRBJ2-1; possible D gene TRBD2, 6 bases. Trimming removed 3 bases at V and 4 bases at J, with 10 bases between. This CDR3 spans 14 amino acids. Germline CDR1 is KGHSH and CDR2 is LQKENI. CDR3 nucleotide sequence: TGTGCCAGCTCACCCTCCGGGGGTTACAATGAGCAGTTCTTC. This encodes CASSPSGGYNEQFF.

The rearrangement joins TRBV6-1 to TRBJ2-3; a weak D match, TRBD1 (6 bases). The CDR3 is 13 residues long. V was clipped by 7 bases and J by 1 base, with 9 bases between them. Germline V gene lookup returns CDR1 MNHNS and CDR2 SASEGT. CDR3: CASKYRGTDTQYF. The CDR3 nucleotides are TGTGCCAGCAAATACAGGGGCACAGATACGCAGTATTTT.

The chain uses TRBV6-5 and TRBJ1-5, with 9 nucleotides matching TRBD1. The CDR3 consists of 13 residues. CDR1 and CDR2 (germline): MNHEY, SVGAGI. After removal of 9 bases from V and 6 bases from J, the junction contained 6 bases not matched to a gene. The CDR3 nucleotides are TGTGCCAGTGGACAGGGGATTGGTCAGCCCCAGCATTTT. Its translation is CASGQGIGQPQHF.

This chain joins TRBV7-2 and TRBJ2-2, with D perhaps TRBD1 (6 bases). The V gene's germline CDR1 is SGHTA and CDR2 FQGNSA. The ends were cut back, 6 bases at V and 6 bases at J, with 14 bases in the middle. The CDR3 has 14 amino acids. CDR3 nucleotides: TGTGCCAGCAGATCCACAGGGAAGGCCGGGGAGCTGTTTTTT. Amino acids: CASRSTGKAGELFF.

This clone was observed once. The chain employs TRBV5-4 and TRBJ2-5; a weak D match, TRBD2 (5 bases). The ends were cut back, 4 bases at V and 3 bases at J, with 13 bases in the middle. The germline gives CDR1 SGHNT, CDR2 YYREEE (reference sequence). The CDR3 contains 14 residues. This CDR3 is CASSMTAREETQYF. The CDR3, as DNA: TGTGCCAGCAGCATGACTGCGAGGGAAGAGACCCAGTACTTC.

This rearrangement joins TRBV14 to TRBJ2-7; D is ambiguous. Per germline, CDR1 SGHDN and CDR2 FVKESK. Between the trimmed V and J ends, which lost 4 bases and 5 bases, there was a span of 15 bases. This CDR3 region has 14 residues. In DNA, the CDR3 is TGTGCCAGCAGCCCTAAGCCTTGGGCGGACGAGCAGTACTTC. Amino acids: CASSPKPWADEQYF. Based on the CDR3 plus reference TRBV14 and TRBJ2-7, the full variable domain is EAGVTQFPSHSVIEKGQTVTLRCDPISGHDNLYWYRRVMGKEIKFLLHFVKESKQDESGMPNNRFLAERTGGTYSTLKVQPAELEDSGVYFCASSPKPWADEQYFGPGTRLTVT.

This clone was observed once. The V and J genes are TRBV5-4 and TRBJ2-2; 13 bases are a match to TRBD2. The CDR3 sequence is 15 residues long. After removal of 4 bases from V and 6 bases from J, the junction contained 3 bases not matched to a gene. The germline V gene encodes CDR1 SGHNT and CDR2 YYREEE (reference sequence). The CDR3 protein is CASSGTSGRAGELFF. In DNA form, the CDR3 reads TGTGCCAGCAGCGGAACTAGCGGGAGGGCCGGGGAGCTGTTTTTT.

The V gene is TRBV15, the J gene TRBJ1-2, with 7 positions matching TRBD1. Germline loops: CDR1 LNHNV, CDR2 YYDKDF (reference sequence). The CDR3 spans 17 residues. V dropped 1 base and J dropped 4; count of bases not matched to a gene: 12. The CDR3 DNA sequence: TGTGCCACCAGCAGAGCCGGGACAGCTCCTGAACTCTATGGCTACACCTTC. This codes for CATSRAGTAPELYGYTF.

Details on this clone: Other nucleotide sequences in the sample specify the same CDR3. The CDR3: CASSAQGNQPQHF. The CDR3 DNA reads TGTGCCAGCTCAGCGCAGGGAAATCAGCCCCAGCATTTT. V and J are TRBV18 and TRBJ1-5; a weak D match, TRBD1 (5 bases). Germline V gives CDR1 KGHSH, CDR2 LQKENI. The length of the CDR3 is 13 residues. With 5 bases removed from V and 4 bases from J, the gap between germline ends came to 9 bases.

In its sample, this clone was seen once. V gene TRBV7-9 combines with J gene TRBJ2-3, with D perhaps TRBD1 (6 bases). V lost 2 bases to trimming and J lost 2 bases, with 14 bases between them. The germline V gene has CDR1 SEHNR and CDR2 FQNEAQ (reference sequence). The CDR3 consists of 16 residues. CDR3 in DNA: TGTGCCAGCAGCTTACCGCCGAACAGGGCCACAGATACGCAGTATTTT. It specifies CASSLPPNRATDTQYF.

The chain joins TRBV30 to TRBJ2-7; weak D call: TRBD1 (6 bases). V was pared by 4 bases and J by 4 bases, with 11 bases between. Germline CDR1 GTSNPN, CDR2 SVGIG (reference sequence). The CDR3 has 12 amino acids. The DNA for the CDR3 is TGTGCCTGGACCCGGGACATTTACGAGCAGTACTTC. Protein product: CAWTRDIYEQYF.

The chain carries TRBV11-2 and TRBJ1-1; 8 bases match TRBD1. Germline-derived CDR1 and CDR2 are SGHAT and FQNNGV. This CDR3 has 14 residues. V shed 2 bases and J 5 bases; nucleotides not matched to a gene: 4. CDR3 nucleotides: TGTGCCAGCAGCTTAAAACAGGGGGTTACTGAAGCTTTCTTT. Translated: CASSLKQGVTEAFF.

J is TRBJ2-7 and V is TRBV5-1, with 8 positions matching TRBD2. Germline V gives CDR1 SGHRS, CDR2 YFSETQ. J lost 6 bases, V lost 3 bases, and 11 bases had no gene match. There are 15 residues in the CDR3. The DNA of the CDR3 is TGCGCCAGCAGCTCTTTTCCGGGACTAGAGACCGAGCAGTACTTC. The encoded protein is CASSSFPGLETEQYF.

The chain recombines TRBV28 with TRBJ2-5; no clear D gene. The germline V gene has CDR1 MDHEN and CDR2 SYDVKM. The length of the CDR3 is 14 residues. Trimming removed 2 bases from V and 5 bases from J, with 12 bases in between. The CDR3 DNA reads TGTGCCAGCAGTTTACTCGAGCTTGGGGAGACCCAGTACTTC. This sequence encodes CASSLLELGETQYF.

For this clone: Other DNA sequences in the sample encode the same CDR3. V usage is TRBV10-3 and J usage is TRBJ2-7; D unclear. V was cut by 3 bases and J by 4 bases, with 4 bases left in between. The CDR3 totals 11 residues. Germline V CDR1 and CDR2: ENHRY, SYGVKD. CDR3: CAISDTYEQYF. CDR3 DNA: TGTGCCATCAGTGACACGTACGAGCAGTACTTC.

The genes are TRBV5-1 and TRBJ2-1, with 11 positions matching TRBD2. Germline lookup yields CDR1 SGHRS and CDR2 YFSETQ. There are 17 residues in the CDR3. J gave up 5 bases and V 5 bases, and 12 bases lay outside the gene matches. This CDR3 is CASRVIAGGPRDNEQFF. The CDR3 nucleotides read TGCGCCAGCAGAGTCATAGCGGGAGGGCCGCGGGACAATGAGCAGTTCTTC.

The chain uses TRBV29-1 and TRBJ2-7, with 8 nucleotides matching TRBD1. This CDR3 has 15 residues. CDR1 SQVTM and CDR2 ANQGSEA come from the germline V gene. V lost 2 bases to trimming and J lost 2 bases; unmatched junction nucleotides: 8. CDR3 region: CSVEWEGTGTYEQYF. In nucleotides, the CDR3 is TGCAGCGTTGAATGGGAAGGGACAGGCACCTACGAGCAGTACTTC.

CDR3 coding DNA: TGCAGCGTAACCGAGGGGGCCACCGGGGAGCTGTTTTTT. Translated, it gives CSVTEGATGELFF. The chain links TRBV29-1 to TRBJ2-2, with 7 bases lining up with TRBD1. V lost 6 bases to trimming and J lost 4 bases; unmatched junction nucleotides: 5. The germline gives CDR1 SQVTM, CDR2 ANQGSEA. The CDR3 extends over 13 amino acids.

This chain connects TRBV5-4 to TRBJ2-3, with 7 bases fitting TRBD1. V shed 4 bases, J shed 2 bases, and the junction held 4 bases outside the gene matches. There are 14 residues in the CDR3. Germline V gives CDR1 SGHNT, CDR2 YYREEE (reference sequence). Written as DNA, the CDR3 is TGTGCCAGCAGCGCAACAGGGGACACAGATACGCAGTATTTT. This translates into CASSATGDTDTQYF.

The V call is TRBV4-2, the J call TRBJ2-5; weak D call: TRBD1 (6 bases). V lost 0 bases to trimming and J lost 7 bases, with 15 bases between them. CDR1 LGHNA and CDR2 YNFKEQ come from the germline V gene. This CDR3 contains 15 residues. The CDR3 DNA sequence: TGTGCCAGCAGCCAAGAATGGCAGGGGTCTTGGACCCAGTACTTC. It specifies CASSQEWQGSWTQYF.